The clone carrying this T cell receptor (beta chain) was seen a few times. Its antigen is not identified. CDR3 size: 14 residues. Germline trimming cut 3 bases from V and 5 bases from J; bases unmatched to any gene: 5. Per the germline V gene, CDR1 is LNHDA and CDR2 is SQIVND (reference sequence). This sample was included in a study of T cell responses to AZD1222 COVID-19 vaccine. Using immunoSEQ multiplex PCR, the repertoire was profiled, and TCRdb retains in-frame clones only, with some absent. The table has roughly 150,000 clones, roughly 91% seen once; the top ten hold about 6%. Study-wide results and limits: Only six AZD1222 recipients tested seropositive at baseline. Sampling captured repertoires only after the peak T cell response.

This sequence joins TRBV19 and TRBJ2-5, with 8 positions matching TRBD2. Sequenced here: peripheral blood, sampled 28 days after the second AZD1222 dose. This TCR was recovered from an adult who received the AZD1222 COVID-19 vaccine. The CDR3 DNA reads TGTGCCAGTAGTATCGTGGGCGGGGGGGAGACCCAGTACTTC. Its protein product is CASSIVGGGETQYF.